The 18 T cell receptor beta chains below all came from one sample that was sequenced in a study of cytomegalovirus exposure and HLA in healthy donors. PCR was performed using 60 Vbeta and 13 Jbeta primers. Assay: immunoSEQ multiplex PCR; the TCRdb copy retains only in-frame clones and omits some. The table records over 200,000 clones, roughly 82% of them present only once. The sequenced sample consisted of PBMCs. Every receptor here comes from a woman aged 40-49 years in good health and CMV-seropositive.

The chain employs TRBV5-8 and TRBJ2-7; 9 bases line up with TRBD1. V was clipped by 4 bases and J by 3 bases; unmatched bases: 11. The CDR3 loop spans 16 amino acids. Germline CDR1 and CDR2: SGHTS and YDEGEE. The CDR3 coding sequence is TGTGCCAGCAGCCTCTCCGGGACAGGGAAGAACTACGAGCAGTACTTC. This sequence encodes CASSLSGTGKNYEQYF.

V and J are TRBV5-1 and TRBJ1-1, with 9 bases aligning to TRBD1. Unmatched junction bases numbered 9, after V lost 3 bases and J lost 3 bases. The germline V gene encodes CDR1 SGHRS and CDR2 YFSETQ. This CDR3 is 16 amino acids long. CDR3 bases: TGCGCCAGCAGCTCACTTACAGGGGGCGGCGACACTGAAGCTTTCTTT. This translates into CASSSLTGGGDTEAFF. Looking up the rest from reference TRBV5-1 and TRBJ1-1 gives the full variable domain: KAGVTQTPRYLIKTRGQQVTLSCSPISGHRSVSWYQQTPGQGLQFLFEYFSETQRNKGNFPGRFSGRQFSNSRSEMNVSTLELGDSALYLCASSSLTGGGDTEAFFGQGTRLTVV.

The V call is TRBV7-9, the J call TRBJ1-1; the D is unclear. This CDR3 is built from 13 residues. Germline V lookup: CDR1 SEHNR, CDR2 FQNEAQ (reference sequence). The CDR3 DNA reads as TGTTCCGGCGATTCGGGGTGGAACACTGAAGCTTTCTTT. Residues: CSGDSGWNTEAFF.

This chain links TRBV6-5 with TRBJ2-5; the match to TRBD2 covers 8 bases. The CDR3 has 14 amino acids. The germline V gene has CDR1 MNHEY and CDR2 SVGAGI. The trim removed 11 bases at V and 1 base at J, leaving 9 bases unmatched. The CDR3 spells CASQRRGVQETQYF. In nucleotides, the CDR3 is TGTGCCTCCCAGCGGCGGGGGGTCCAAGAGACCCAGTACTTC.

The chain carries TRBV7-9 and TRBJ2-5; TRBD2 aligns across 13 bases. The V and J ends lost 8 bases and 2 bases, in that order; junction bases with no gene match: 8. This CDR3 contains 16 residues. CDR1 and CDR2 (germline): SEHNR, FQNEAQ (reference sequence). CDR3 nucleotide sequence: TGTGCCAGCCTAGGACTAGCGGGAGCGGGGCAAGAGACCCAGTACTTC. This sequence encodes CASLGLAGAGQETQYF.

The CDR3 loop reads CASGFDRAGHGYTF. In nucleotides, the CDR3 is TGTGCTAGTGGTTTTGACCGGGCGGGGCATGGCTACACCTTC. This rearrangement joins TRBV12-5 to TRBJ1-2; possibly TRBD1 for D (5 bases). CDR1 and CDR2 from the germline V gene are LGHNT and FRNRAP. With 3 bases removed from V and 6 bases from J, the gap between germline ends came to 14 bases. This CDR3 region has 14 residues. The full variable domain, in which reference TRBV12-5 and TRBJ1-2 provide the parts outside the CDR3, is DARVTQTPRHKVTEMGQEVTMRCQPILGHNTVFWYRQTMMQGLELLAYFRNRAPLDDSGMPKDRFSAEMPDATLATLKIQPSEPRDSAVYFCASGFDRAGHGYTFGSGTRLTVV.

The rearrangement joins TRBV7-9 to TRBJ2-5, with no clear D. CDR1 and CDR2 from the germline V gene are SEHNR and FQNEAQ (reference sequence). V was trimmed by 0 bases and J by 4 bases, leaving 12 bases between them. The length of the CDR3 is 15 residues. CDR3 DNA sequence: TGTGCCAGCAGCTTAGCTGGTTTTGAGCGAGAGACCCAGTACTTC. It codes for CASSLAGFERETQYF.

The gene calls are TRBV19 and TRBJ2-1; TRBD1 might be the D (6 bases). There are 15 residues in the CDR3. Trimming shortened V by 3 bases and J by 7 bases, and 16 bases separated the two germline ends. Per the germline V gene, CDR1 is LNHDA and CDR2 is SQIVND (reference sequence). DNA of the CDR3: TGTGCCAGTAGTATCAGGCAGGGGATGGCTAATGAGCAGTTCTTC. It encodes CASSIRQGMANEQFF.

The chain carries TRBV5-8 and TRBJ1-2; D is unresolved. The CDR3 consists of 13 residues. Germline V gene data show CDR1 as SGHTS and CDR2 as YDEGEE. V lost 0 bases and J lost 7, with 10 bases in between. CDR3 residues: CASSLGGPGGYTF. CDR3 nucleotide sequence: TGTGCCAGCAGCTTGGGAGGGCCCGGTGGCTACACCTTC.

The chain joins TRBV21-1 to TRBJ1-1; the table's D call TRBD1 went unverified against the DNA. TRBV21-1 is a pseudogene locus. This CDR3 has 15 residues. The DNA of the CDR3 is TGTGCCAGCAGCATCCAGGGTCAGGAGAGCACTGAAGCTTTCTTT. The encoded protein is CASSIQGQESTEAFF.

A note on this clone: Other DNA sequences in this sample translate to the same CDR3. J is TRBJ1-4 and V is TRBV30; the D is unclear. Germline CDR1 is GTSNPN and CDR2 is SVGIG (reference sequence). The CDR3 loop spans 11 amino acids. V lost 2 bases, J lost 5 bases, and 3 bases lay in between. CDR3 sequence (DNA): TGTGCCTGGAGTCTCAATGAAAAACTGTTTTTT. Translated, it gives CAWSLNEKLFF.

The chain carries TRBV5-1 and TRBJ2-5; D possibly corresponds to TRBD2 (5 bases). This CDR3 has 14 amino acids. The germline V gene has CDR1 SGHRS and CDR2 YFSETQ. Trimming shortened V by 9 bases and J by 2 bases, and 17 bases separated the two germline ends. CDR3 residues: CATAVTGGQETQYF. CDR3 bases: TGCGCCACAGCAGTAACTGGCGGGCAAGAGACCCAGTACTTC.

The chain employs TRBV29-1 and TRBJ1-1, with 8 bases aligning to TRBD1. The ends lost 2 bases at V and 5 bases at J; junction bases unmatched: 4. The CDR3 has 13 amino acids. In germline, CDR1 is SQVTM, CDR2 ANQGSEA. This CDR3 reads CSVEQGAGTEAFF. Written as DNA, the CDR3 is TGCAGCGTTGAACAGGGGGCAGGAACTGAAGCTTTCTTT. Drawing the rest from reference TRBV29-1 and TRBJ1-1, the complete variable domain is SAVISQKPSRDICQRGTSLTIQCQVDSQVTMMFWYRQQPGQSLTLIATANQGSEATYESGFVIDKFPISRPNLTFSTLTVSNMSPEDSSIYLCSVEQGAGTEAFFGQGTRLTVV.

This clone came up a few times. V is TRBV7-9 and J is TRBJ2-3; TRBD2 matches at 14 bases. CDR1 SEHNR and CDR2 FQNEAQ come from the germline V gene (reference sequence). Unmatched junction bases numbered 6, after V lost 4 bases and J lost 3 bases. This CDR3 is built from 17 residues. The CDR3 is CASSSRLAGGSTDTQYF. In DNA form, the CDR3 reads TGTGCCAGCAGCTCCCGACTAGCGGGAGGGAGTACAGATACGCAGTATTTT.

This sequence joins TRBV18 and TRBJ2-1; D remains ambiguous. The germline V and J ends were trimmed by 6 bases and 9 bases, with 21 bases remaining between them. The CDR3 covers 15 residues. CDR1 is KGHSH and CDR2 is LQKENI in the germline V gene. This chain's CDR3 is CASSPLLISPGEQFF. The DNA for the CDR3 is TGTGCCAGCTCTCCCCTCCTAATCTCCCCCGGTGAGCAGTTCTTC.

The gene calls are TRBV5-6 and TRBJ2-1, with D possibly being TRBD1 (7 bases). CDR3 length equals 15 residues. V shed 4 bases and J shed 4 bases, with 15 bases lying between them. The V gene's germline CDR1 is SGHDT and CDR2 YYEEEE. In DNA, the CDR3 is TGTGCCAGCAGCCGCCGGAGGGACAGTTACAATGAGCAGTTCTTC. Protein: CASSRRRDSYNEQFF.

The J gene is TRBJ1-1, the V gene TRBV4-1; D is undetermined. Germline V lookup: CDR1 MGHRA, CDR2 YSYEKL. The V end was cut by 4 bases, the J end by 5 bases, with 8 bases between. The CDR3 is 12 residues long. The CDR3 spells CASSLRGTEAFF. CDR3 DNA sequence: TGCGCCAGCAGCCTTCGAGGGACTGAAGCTTTCTTT.

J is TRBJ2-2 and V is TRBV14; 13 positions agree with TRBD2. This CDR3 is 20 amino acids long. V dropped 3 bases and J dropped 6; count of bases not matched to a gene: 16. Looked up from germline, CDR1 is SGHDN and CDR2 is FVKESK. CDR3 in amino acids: CASSQTLGLAGYFQPGELFF. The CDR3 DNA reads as TGTGCCAGCAGCCAGACCCTGGGACTAGCGGGATATTTCCAACCCGGGGAGCTGTTTTTT.